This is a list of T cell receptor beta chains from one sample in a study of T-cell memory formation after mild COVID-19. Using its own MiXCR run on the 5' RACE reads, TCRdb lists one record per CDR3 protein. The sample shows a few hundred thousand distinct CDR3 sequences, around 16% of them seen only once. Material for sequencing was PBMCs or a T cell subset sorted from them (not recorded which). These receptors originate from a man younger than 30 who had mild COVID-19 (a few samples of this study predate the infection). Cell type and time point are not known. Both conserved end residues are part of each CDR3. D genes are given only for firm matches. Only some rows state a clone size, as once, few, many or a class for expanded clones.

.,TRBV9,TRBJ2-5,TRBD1,CASSETGVTKQETQYF,TGTGCCAGCAGCGAGACAGGGGTCACGAAACAAGAGACCCAGTACTTC
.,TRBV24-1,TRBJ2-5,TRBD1,CATSGTGGEGETQYF,TGTGCCACCAGTGGGACAGGGGGAGAGGGTGAGACCCAGTACTTC
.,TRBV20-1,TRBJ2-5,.,CSVGLEETQYF,TGCAGTGTAGGCCTAGAAGAGACCCAGTACTTC
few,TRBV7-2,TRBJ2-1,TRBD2,CASSYTSGAYNEQFF,TGTGCCAGCAGCTATACTAGCGGGGCGTACAATGAGCAGTTCTTC
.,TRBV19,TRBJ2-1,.,CASSRSRAYSYNEQFF,TGTGCCAGTAGCCGATCTAGAGCCTACTCCTACAATGAGCAGTTCTTC
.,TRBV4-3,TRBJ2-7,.,CASSQGISSYEQYF,TGCGCCAGCAGCCAAGGTATCAGCTCCTACGAGCAGTACTTC
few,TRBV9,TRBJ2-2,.,CASSSLFGTGELFF,TGTGCCAGCAGCTCCTTATTCGGCACCGGGGAGCTGTTTTTT
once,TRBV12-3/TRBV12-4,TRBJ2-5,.,CASSPPGLETQYF,TGTGCCAGCAGCCCTCCAGGGTTAGAGACCCAGTACTTC
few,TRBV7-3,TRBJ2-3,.,CASSTTGLTDTQYF,TGTGCCAGCAGCACAACGGGGCTCACAGATACGCAGTATTTT
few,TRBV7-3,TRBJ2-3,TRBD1,CASSLTGGTDTQYF,TGTGCCAGCAGCTTGACAGGGGGCACAGATACGCAGTATTTT
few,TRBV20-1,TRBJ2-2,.,CSAPLTGELFF,TGCAGTGCCCCCCTCACCGGGGAGCTGTTTTTT
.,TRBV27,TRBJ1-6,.,CASAEARGSYNSPLHF,TGTGCCAGCGCCGAGGCGAGGGGCTCCTATAATTCACCCCTCCACTTT
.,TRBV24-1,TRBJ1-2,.,CATSDETRSYGYTF,TGTGCCACCAGTGATGAAACTCGGAGCTATGGCTACACCTTC
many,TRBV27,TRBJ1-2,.,CASSPQGSGYGYTF,TGTGCCAGCAGTCCACAGGGCTCGGGCTATGGCTACACCTTC
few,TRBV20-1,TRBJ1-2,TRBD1,CSAREVPTGTYGYTF,TGCAGTGCTAGAGAAGTACCGACAGGGACGTATGGCTACACCTTC
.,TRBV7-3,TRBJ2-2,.,CASSTGSSNTGELFF,TGTGCCAGCAGCACCGGGAGTTCGAACACCGGGGAGCTGTTTTTT
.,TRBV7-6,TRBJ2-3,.,CASSLAPRERDSATDTQYF,TGTGCCAGCAGCTTAGCGCCTCGGGAGCGGGACAGCGCCACTGATACGCAGTATTTT
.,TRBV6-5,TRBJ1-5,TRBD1,CASRRRTGLNQPQHF,TGTGCCAGCAGAAGACGGACAGGTCTCAATCAGCCCCAGCATTTT
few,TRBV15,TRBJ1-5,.,CATSRSKGLDQPQHF,TGTGCCACCAGCAGATCGAAGGGGCTTGATCAGCCCCAGCATTTT
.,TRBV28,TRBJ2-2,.,CASIEGGGNVGELFF,TGTGCCAGCATTGAAGGGGGCGGGAATGTCGGGGAGCTGTTTTTT
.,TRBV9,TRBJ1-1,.,CASSVSSRETEAFF,TGTGCCAGCAGCGTGTCATCTAGGGAAACTGAAGCTTTCTTT
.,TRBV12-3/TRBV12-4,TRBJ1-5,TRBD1,CASSLRTGNQPQHF,TGTGCCAGCAGTTTGAGGACAGGGAATCAGCCCCAGCATTTT
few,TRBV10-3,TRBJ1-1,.,CAISDVGTMNTEAFF,TGTGCCATCAGTGACGTGGGGACCATGAACACTGAAGCTTTCTTT
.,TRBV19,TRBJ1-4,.,CASSGTATNEKLFF,TGTGCCAGTAGTGGCACGGCAACTAATGAAAAACTGTTTTTT
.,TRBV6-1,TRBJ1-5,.,CASVWGDSNQPQHF,TGTGCCAGCGTTTGGGGGGATAGCAATCAGCCCCAGCATTTT
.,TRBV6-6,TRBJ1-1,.,CASSHRETEAFF,TGTGCCAGCAGTCACAGGGAAACTGAAGCTTTCTTT
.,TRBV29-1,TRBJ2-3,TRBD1,CSLRTGGADTQYF,TGCAGCTTACGAACAGGGGGCGCAGATACGCAGTATTTT
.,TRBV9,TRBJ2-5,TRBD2,CASSVDVSGAETQYF,TGTGCCAGCAGCGTAGATGTTAGCGGGGCAGAGACCCAGTACTTC
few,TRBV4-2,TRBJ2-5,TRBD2,CASSPPARSGDETQYF,TGTGCCAGCAGCCCCCCCGCCCGAAGCGGGGACGAGACCCAGTACTTC
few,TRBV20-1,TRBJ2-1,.,CSARVTPGVNEQFF,TGCAGTGCTAGAGTCACTCCGGGAGTGAATGAGCAGTTCTTC
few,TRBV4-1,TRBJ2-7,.,CASSQDLRGHPYEQYF,TGCGCCAGCAGCCAAGATCTTAGGGGCCATCCCTACGAGCAGTACTTC
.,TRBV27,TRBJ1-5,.,CASSPGTSGNQPQHF,TGTGCCAGCAGTCCGGGGACCTCGGGCAATCAGCCCCAGCATTTT
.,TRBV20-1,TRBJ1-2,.,CSAGPGYGKGYTF,TGCAGTGCTGGACCCGGCTACGGGAAAGGCTACACCTTC
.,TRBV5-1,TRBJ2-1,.,CASSMGAVYNEQFF,TGCGCCAGCAGCATGGGGGCCGTATACAATGAGCAGTTCTTC
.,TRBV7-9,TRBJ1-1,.,CASSLGGAGDTEAFF,TGTGCCAGCAGCTTAGGAGGGGCGGGGGACACTGAAGCTTTCTTT
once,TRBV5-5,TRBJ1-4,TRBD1,CASSRGQPPEKLFF,TGTGCCAGCAGCCGGGGACAGCCGCCTGAAAAACTGTTTTTT
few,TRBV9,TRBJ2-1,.,CASSVDPSDGGEQFF,TGTGCCAGCAGCGTAGATCCGAGCGATGGTGGTGAGCAGTTCTTC
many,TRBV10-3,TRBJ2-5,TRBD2,CAISELGLAVPQETQYF,TGTGCCATCAGTGAGCTGGGACTAGCGGTTCCACAAGAGACCCAGTACTTC
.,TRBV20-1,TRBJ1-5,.,CSARDPDGLGPQNF,TGCAGTGCTAGAGATCCTGACGGACTAGGGCCCCAGAATTTT
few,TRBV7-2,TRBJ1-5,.,CASSFWQGGNQPQHF,TGTGCCAGCAGCTTCTGGCAGGGCGGCAATCAGCCCCAGCATTTT
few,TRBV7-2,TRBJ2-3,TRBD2,CASRGRRGGTDTQYF,TGTGCCAGCAGAGGACGGCGGGGGGGCACAGATACGCAGTATTTT
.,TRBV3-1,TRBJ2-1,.,CASSHGGGHNEQFF,TGTGCCAGCAGCCATGGTGGGGGGCACAATGAGCAGTTCTTC